The clone carrying this T cell receptor beta chain occurred many times. TCRdb passed the 5' RACE reads through MiXCR, listing each CDR3 protein once. Of tens of thousands of distinct CDR3 sequences listed, roughly 8% were seen once; the top ten hold roughly 2%. The data were taken from a study of neurological immune-mediated disorders. The germline V gene has CDR1 MNHEY and CDR2 SVGAGI. The CDR3 loop spans 14 amino acids. The junction had 3 bases not matched to a gene; V was cut back by 4 bases and J by 3 bases. Stated time point: longitudinal time-point 3. The unsorted libraries were prepared from 2 million PBMCs (stored at -80 C).

The source of this sequence is a woman aged 35 to 49 in good health. Sequences were obtained from PBMCs. V and J are TRBV6-5 and TRBJ1-1, with 9 positions matching TRBD1. CDR3 in amino acids: CASSWGTGHTEAFF. The CDR3 nucleotides are TGTGCCAGCAGTTGGGGGACAGGGCACACTGAAGCTTTCTTT.